Below, 25 T cell receptor beta chains from the same sample are listed, as sequenced in a study of T cell clonotyping in hematopoietic cell transplantation. Repertoires were generated with immunoSEQ multiplex PCR, while TCRdb's copy carries only in-frame clones and drops some. The table has about 6,100 clones, about 32% seen once; the top ten hold 15% to 20%. The sequencing here drew on peripheral blood mononuclear cells, taken 30 days after allogeneic stem cell transplant. The receptors were gathered from a female patient aged 50 to 65 who had an allogeneic stem cell transplant from an unrelated donor, so the T cells may come from the graft donor. Some clones in this sample may be carry-over from other donors' samples.

The chain couples TRBV6-6 to TRBJ1-1; D possibly corresponds to TRBD1 (5 bases). Trimming removed 7 bases at V and 1 base at J, with 10 bases between. From germline, CDR1 is MNHNY and CDR2 SVGAGI (reference sequence). This CDR3 contains 13 residues. The CDR3 nucleotides are TGTGCCAGCATCATGGGGGGGAACACTGAAGCTTTCTTT. Its translation: CASIMGGNTEAFF.

This CDR3 reads CAWSVQGGARQFF. In DNA, the CDR3 is TGTGCCTGGAGTGTACAGGGCGGGGCCAGGCAGTTCTTC. The rearrangement links TRBV30 to TRBJ2-1, with D possibly called TRBD1 or TRBD2 (6 bases each). The CDR3 loop spans 13 amino acids. CDR1 GTSNPN and CDR2 SVGIG come from the germline V gene (reference sequence). V lost 0 bases, J lost 12 bases, and 15 bases lay in between. Filled out from reference TRBV30 and TRBJ2-1, the complete variable domain reads SQTIHQWPATLVQPVGSPLSLECTVEGTSNPNLYWYRQAAGRGLQLLFYSVGIGQISSEVPQNLSASRPQDRQFILSSKKLLLSDSGFYLCAWSVQGGARQFFGPGTRLTVL.

Concerning this clone: The sample holds other DNA sequences that translate to the same CDR3. In nucleotides, the CDR3 is TGTGCCAGCAGTTACTCGTTAGACAGTTCCTACGAGCAGTACTTC. It codes for CASSYSLDSSYEQYF. This sequence joins TRBV6-5 and TRBJ2-7; D is possibly TRBD1 (5 bases). Germline V CDR1 and CDR2: MNHEY, SVGAGI. This CDR3 is built from 15 residues. Trimming left V 0 bases short and J 1 base short, with 10 bases between.

In this sample, this clone turned up a few times. The chain carries TRBV30 and TRBJ1-1; 7 bases agree with TRBD1. With V trimmed by 1 base and J by 8 bases, 4 bases remained unmatched. The CDR3 length is 12 residues. Per germline, CDR1 GTSNPN and CDR2 SVGIG (reference sequence). Here the CDR3 DNA reads TGTGCCTGGAGTGGATACAGGGGCGAAGCTTTCTTT. Residues: CAWSGYRGEAFF.

The rearrangement joins TRBV6-5 to TRBJ1-1; unclear D gene. Looked up from germline, CDR1 is MNHEY and CDR2 is SVGAGI. The CDR3 has 11 amino acids. The V gene lost 2 bases and the J gene lost 7 bases, with 5 bases spanning the gap. Here the CDR3 DNA reads TGTGCCAGCAGTTACCTAGGTGAAGCTTTCTTT. Protein: CASSYLGEAFF.

The chain employs TRBV30 and TRBJ1-5; D not resolved. Germline V gives CDR1 GTSNPN, CDR2 SVGIG (reference sequence). This CDR3 is built from 14 residues. V was clipped by 0 bases and J by 4 bases, with 10 bases between them. The CDR3 nucleotides are TGTGCCTGGAGTGTACCCGAGGGAAATCAGCCCCAGCATTTT. Translating gives CAWSVPEGNQPQHF.

The chain has TRBV30 and TRBJ2-7, with 8 bases lining up with TRBD2. The V gene end was trimmed by 1 base and the J gene end by 3 bases; junction bases not matched to a gene: 5. Germline CDR1 is GTSNPN and CDR2 is SVGIG (reference sequence). CDR3 size: 14 residues. The CDR3 nucleotides read TGTGCCTGGAGTGACGGGGGGGCGGTCTACGAGCAGTACTTC. This encodes CAWSDGGAVYEQYF.

The chain carries TRBV9 and TRBJ1-3; no clear D. CDR1 is SGDLS and CDR2 is YYNGEE in the germline V gene. This CDR3 has 11 amino acids. Trimming removed 7 bases at V and 3 bases at J, with 5 bases between. CDR3 sequence (DNA): TGTGCCAGCGGAGGTGGAAACACCATATATTTT. It specifies CASGGGNTIYF.

This clone came up a few times. The gene calls are TRBV28 and TRBJ2-5; D might be TRBD1 (5 bases). Germline-derived CDR1 and CDR2 are MDHEN and SYDVKM. The CDR3 length is 13 residues. V gave up 1 base and J gave up 5 bases, with 8 bases separating them. CDR3 nucleotide sequence: TGTGCCAGCAGTTTATTGGGGCGGGAGACCCAGTACTTC. As protein: CASSLLGRETQYF.

This clone was counted between two and nine times. This chain connects TRBV5-6 to TRBJ1-2, with D tentatively TRBD1 (6 bases). V was shortened by 0 bases and J by 5 bases, with 11 bases between the two germline ends. The germline gives CDR1 SGHDT, CDR2 YYEEEE. The CDR3 is 14 amino acids. The DNA for the CDR3 is TGTGCCAGCAGCTTGGCCGTGACAGGATATGGCTACACCTTC. Protein product: CASSLAVTGYGYTF.

This clone was found a few times. In nucleotides, the CDR3 is TGTGCCAGCAGTTTACCCGTAGATCTTGATACGCAGTATTTT. Amino acids: CASSLPVDLDTQYF. This chain joins TRBV28 and TRBJ2-3; D gene uncertain. The CDR3 sequence is 14 residues long. Germline lookup yields CDR1 MDHEN and CDR2 SYDVKM. V was trimmed by 2 bases and J by 6 bases, leaving 12 bases between them.

J is TRBJ1-2 and V is TRBV4-1, with D possibly TRBD1 on 5 matching bases. This CDR3 contains 14 residues. V was clipped by 4 bases and J by 6 bases, with 15 bases between them. Germline V lookup: CDR1 MGHRA, CDR2 YSYEKL. CDR3 nucleotides: TGCGCCAGCAGCCCGGGACCGATGGGCCATGGCTACACCTTC. Translated, it gives CASSPGPMGHGYTF.

This chain uses TRBV30 with TRBJ1-1; 7 positions match TRBD1. V lost 2 bases to trimming and J lost 10 bases; unmatched junction nucleotides: 10. CDR1 and CDR2 from the germline V gene are GTSNPN and SVGIG (reference sequence). The CDR3 totals 13 residues. CDR3: CAWSLRQGLGAFF. The DNA of the CDR3 is TGTGCCTGGAGTCTCCGACAGGGTCTAGGAGCTTTCTTT.

This clone has just a few counts. The V and J genes are TRBV30 and TRBJ1-5; D ambiguous. Trimming left V 2 bases short and J 5 bases short, with 7 bases between. Germline lookup yields CDR1 GTSNPN and CDR2 SVGIG (reference sequence). The CDR3 contains 12 residues. CDR3 protein: CAWSNSDQPQHF. The DNA for the CDR3 is TGTGCCTGGAGTAATAGTGATCAGCCCCAGCATTTT.

This clone was counted between two and nine times. The chain is built from TRBV6-1 and TRBJ2-7; 9 bases align to TRBD1. J was trimmed by 1 base and V by 4 bases; bases with no gene match: 8. The CDR3 spans 16 residues. Germline V gene lookup returns CDR1 MNHNS and CDR2 SASEGT. CDR3 sequence: CASSAYGGTGSYEQYF. The CDR3 bases are TGTGCCAGCAGTGCCTACGGGGGGACAGGGTCCTACGAGCAGTACTTC.

This clone ranks as large. The chain carries TRBV10-3 and TRBJ2-7; TRBD1 matches at 8 bases. Germline V gives CDR1 ENHRY, CDR2 SYGVKD. V gave up 9 bases and J gave up 6 bases; unmatched junction bases: 16. The CDR3 spans 15 residues. CDR3 DNA sequence: TGTGCCATAGGACAGGGTTCTCCCCCGCCTCTCGAGCAGTACTTC. Amino acid sequence: CAIGQGSPPPLEQYF.

This clone has only a few counts. V gene TRBV4-2 combines with J gene TRBJ1-1; D remains ambiguous. Germline assignment: CDR1 LGHNA and CDR2 YNFKEQ. Trimming pared 4 bases from V and 2 bases from J, leaving 8 bases between. The CDR3 is made up of 13 amino acids. The CDR3 nucleotides read TGTGCCAGCAGCCGACCTGTAAACACTGAAGCTTTCTTT. Protein sequence: CASSRPVNTEAFF.

CDR3 amino acids: CASSLLAGGPNTQYF. DNA for the CDR3: TGTGCCAGCAGCTTACTAGCGGGAGGGCCGAATACGCAGTATTTT. This sequence joins TRBV7-3 and TRBJ2-3, with 12 bases fitting TRBD2. Losses at the gene ends were 2 bases for V and 7 bases for J; bases not matched to a gene: 4. CDR1 is SGHTA, CDR2 FQGTGA, per germline. This CDR3 is 15 amino acids long.

This clone was picked up a small number of times. The chain is built from TRBV7-2 and TRBJ1-1; D unclear. CDR3 length: 13 residues. Per the germline V gene, CDR1 is SGHTA and CDR2 is FQGNSA. V was shortened by 5 bases and J by 2 bases, with 9 bases between the two germline ends. DNA of the CDR3: TGTGCCAGCAGCCGAGTAATCAACACTGAAGCTTTCTTT. Its protein is CASSRVINTEAFF.

In its sample, this clone is medium-sized. J is TRBJ1-2 and V is TRBV15; possible D gene TRBD1, 5 bases. V was trimmed by 0 bases and J by 3 bases, leaving 11 bases between them. Germline CDR1 is LNHNV and CDR2 is YYDKDF (reference sequence). This CDR3 region has 15 residues. CDR3 sequence: CATSRDKGTDYGYTF. In DNA form, the CDR3 reads TGTGCCACCAGCAGAGATAAGGGGACGGACTATGGCTACACCTTC.

A few counts support this clone. The V and J genes are TRBV30 and TRBJ1-2; a possible D gene is TRBD1 (5 bases). Per the germline V gene, CDR1 is GTSNPN and CDR2 is SVGIG (reference sequence). V was pared by 4 bases and J by 2 bases, with 17 bases between. The CDR3 contains 15 residues. The CDR3 bases are TGTGCCTGGATGCCCATCGACAGTTTGAACTATGGCTACACCTTC. This encodes CAWMPIDSLNYGYTF.

This clone was seen only a few times. The chain recombines TRBV5-1 with TRBJ2-1, with no clear D. The V gene lost 0 bases and the J gene lost 8 bases, with 3 bases spanning the gap. CDR3 length equals 11 residues. Per germline, CDR1 SGHRS and CDR2 YFSETQ. The DNA of the CDR3 is TGCGCCAGCAGCTTGGGGCATGAGCAGTTCTTC. Protein sequence: CASSLGHEQFF.

This clone was seen a few times. The V gene is TRBV30, the J gene TRBJ1-2; 11 bases fit TRBD1. Trimming removed 4 bases from V and 3 bases from J; junction bases left unmatched: 4. The germline gives CDR1 GTSNPN, CDR2 SVGIG (reference sequence). The CDR3 extends over 14 amino acids. CDR3 in amino acids: CAWTRTGGDYGYTF. CDR3 nucleotides: TGTGCCTGGACCCGGACAGGGGGCGACTATGGCTACACCTTC. Variable domain in full (rest from reference TRBV30 and TRBJ1-2): SQTIHQWPATLVQPVGSPLSLECTVEGTSNPNLYWYRQAAGRGLQLLFYSVGIGQISSEVPQNLSASRPQDRQFILSSKKLLLSDSGFYLCAWTRTGGDYGYTFGSGTRLTVV.

This clone was picked up a small number of times. V usage is TRBV14 and J usage is TRBJ1-6; D gene unclear. The V gene's germline CDR1 is SGHDN and CDR2 FVKESK. The CDR3 contains 14 residues. Trimming removed 3 bases from V and 7 bases from J, with 10 bases in between. The CDR3 is CASSQGRLNSPLHF. The CDR3 region has the DNA TGTGCCAGCAGCCAGGGCCGGCTAAATTCACCCCTCCACTTT.

The chain has TRBV9 and TRBJ1-2, with TRBD1 matching over 7 bases. This CDR3 is built from 16 residues. CDR1 and CDR2 (germline): SGDLS, YYNGEE. After removal of 4 bases from V and 0 bases from J, the junction contained 9 bases not matched to a gene. The CDR3 here is CASSPRGGQPNYGYTF. The CDR3 DNA follows: TGTGCCAGCAGCCCTAGAGGGGGACAGCCTAACTATGGCTACACCTTC.